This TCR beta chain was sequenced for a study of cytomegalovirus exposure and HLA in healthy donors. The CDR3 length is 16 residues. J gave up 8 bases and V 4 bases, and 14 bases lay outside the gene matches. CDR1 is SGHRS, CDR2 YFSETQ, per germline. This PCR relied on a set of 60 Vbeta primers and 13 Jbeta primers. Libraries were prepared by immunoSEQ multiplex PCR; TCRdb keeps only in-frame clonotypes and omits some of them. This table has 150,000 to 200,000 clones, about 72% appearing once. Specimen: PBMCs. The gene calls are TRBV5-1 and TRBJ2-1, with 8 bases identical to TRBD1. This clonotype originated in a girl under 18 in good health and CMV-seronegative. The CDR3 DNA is TGCGCCAGCAGCATAAGACAGGGGCGACCGAAGGATGAGCAGTTCTTC. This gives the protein CASSIRQGRPKDEQFF.